The text below deals with one TCR beta chain. The antigen remains undetermined. The data were taken from a study of memory CD4+ T cells and cytomegalovirus serostatus. As for the study in general: Donors were healthy Belgian adults, several CMV seropositive and 24 seronegative.

CDR1 is MDHEN, CDR2 SYDVKM, per germline. V was shortened by 7 bases and J by 3 bases, with 26 bases between the two germline ends. The CDR3 has 18 amino acids. General study findings and limits: Each of 65 to 75 CMV-associated TCRbeta sequences occurred in one to five individuals.

The sort gate was single viable CD3+CD4+CD8-CD45RO+ cells for memory CD4+ T cells. Serostatus was set by detecting CMV pp150, pp28, p38, p52 IgG. Total CD4+ T cells were enriched by CD4 positive selection. This table comes from immunoSEQ multiplex PCR, and its TCRdb copy is limited to in-frame clones, with some not included. Among about 52,000 clones, 80% were seen once, and the ten largest hold about 1.4%. The sequenced sample was memory CD4+ T cells from blood. This chain joins TRBV28 and TRBJ2-3, with a weak D call TRBD2 (6 bases). This sequence was found in an adult in good health and CMV-seropositive. The CDR3: CASTIGAGWSLLTDTQYF. The CDR3 DNA sequence: TGTGCCAGCACCATAGGGGCGGGGTGGTCCCTTCTGACAGATACGCAGTATTTT.